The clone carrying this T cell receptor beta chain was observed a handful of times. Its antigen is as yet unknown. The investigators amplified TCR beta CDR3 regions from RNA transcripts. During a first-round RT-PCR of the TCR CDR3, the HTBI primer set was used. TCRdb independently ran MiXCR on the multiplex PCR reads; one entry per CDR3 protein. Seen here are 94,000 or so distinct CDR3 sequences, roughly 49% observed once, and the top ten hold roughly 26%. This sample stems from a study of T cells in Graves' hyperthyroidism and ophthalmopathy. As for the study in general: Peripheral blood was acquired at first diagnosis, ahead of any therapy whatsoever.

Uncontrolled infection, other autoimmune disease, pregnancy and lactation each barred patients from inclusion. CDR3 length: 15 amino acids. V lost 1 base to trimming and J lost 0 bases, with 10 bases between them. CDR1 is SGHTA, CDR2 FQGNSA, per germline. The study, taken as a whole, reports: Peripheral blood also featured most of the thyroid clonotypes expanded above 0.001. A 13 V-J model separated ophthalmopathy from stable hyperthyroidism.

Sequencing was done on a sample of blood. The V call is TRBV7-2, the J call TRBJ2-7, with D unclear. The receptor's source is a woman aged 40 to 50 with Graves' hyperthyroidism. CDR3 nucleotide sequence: TGTGCCAGCAGCTTAGGGCCGGCTAGCTCCTACGAGCAGTACTTC. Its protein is CASSLGPASSYEQYF.